The clone carrying this T cell receptor beta chain came up many times. Antigen: not known. This record belongs to a study of CD8+CD57+ T cells in acquired aplastic anemia. In the study overall: Recorded DNA amounts for sorted CD4+ and CD8+ cells had an average of about 3 ug. Regarding the study as a whole: Some 30 shared CD8+ CDR3s appeared highly expressed within patients' immunodominant clones.

CDR3 length: 18 amino acids. V shed 1 base and J shed 0 bases, with 14 bases lying between them. Germline loops: CDR1 SGDLS, CDR2 YYNGEE. Genomic DNA served as template for TCR beta VDJ and CDR3 profiling. TCRdb used MiXCR to reprocess the reads, holding one entry per CDR3 protein. The table shows about 58,000 distinct CDR3 sequences, with about 56% occurring only once. Patients picked for sequencing had shown CD8+CD57+ cell expansion detected by flow cytometry. Therapy had not been given to patients before blood sampling. The genes are TRBV9 and TRBJ2-6; TRBD1 or TRBD2 may be the D gene (5 bases each). The sequencing input was sorted CD4+, CD8+, or CD8+CD57+ T cells (not recorded which) from PBMCs. The sequence was collected from a human donor with aplastic anemia. CDR3 loop: CASSVWDADSSGANVLTF. CDR3 DNA sequence: TGTGCCAGCAGCGTATGGGACGCGGATAGCTCTGGGGCCAACGTCCTGACTTTC.